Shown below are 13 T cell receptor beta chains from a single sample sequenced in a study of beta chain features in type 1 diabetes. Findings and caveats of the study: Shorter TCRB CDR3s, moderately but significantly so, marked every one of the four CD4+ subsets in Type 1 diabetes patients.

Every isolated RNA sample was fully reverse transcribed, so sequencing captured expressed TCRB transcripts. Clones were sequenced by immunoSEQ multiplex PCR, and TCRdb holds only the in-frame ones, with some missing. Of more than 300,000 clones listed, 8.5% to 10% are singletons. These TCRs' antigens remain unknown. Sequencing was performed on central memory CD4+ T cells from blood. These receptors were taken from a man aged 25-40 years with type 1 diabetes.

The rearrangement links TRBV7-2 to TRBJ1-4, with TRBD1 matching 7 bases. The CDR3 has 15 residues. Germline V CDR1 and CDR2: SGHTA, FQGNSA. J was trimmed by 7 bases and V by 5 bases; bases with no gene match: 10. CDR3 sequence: CASSQGTATSEKLFF. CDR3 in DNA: TGTGCCAGCAGCCAGGGGACAGCTACAAGTGAAAAACTGTTTTTT.

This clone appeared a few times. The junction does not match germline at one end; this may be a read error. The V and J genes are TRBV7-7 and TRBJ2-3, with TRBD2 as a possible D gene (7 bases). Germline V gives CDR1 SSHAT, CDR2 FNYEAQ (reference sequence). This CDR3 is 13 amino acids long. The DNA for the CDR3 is TGTGCTAGCAGCCCGGGGGGCCAGAGTACGCAGTATTTT. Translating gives CASSPGGQSTQYF.

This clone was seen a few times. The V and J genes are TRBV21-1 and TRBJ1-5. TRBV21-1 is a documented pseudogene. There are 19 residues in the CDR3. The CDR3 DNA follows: TGTGCCAGCAGCAAACGGCGCAACCTTCCCGGCCTCTCCAATCAGCCCCAGCATTTT. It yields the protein CASSKRRNLPGLSNQPQHF.

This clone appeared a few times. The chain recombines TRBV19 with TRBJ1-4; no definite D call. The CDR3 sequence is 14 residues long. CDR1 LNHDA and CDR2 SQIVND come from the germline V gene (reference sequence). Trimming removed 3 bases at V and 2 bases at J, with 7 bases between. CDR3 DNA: TGTGCCAGTAGTATCTCTCGTACTAATGAAAAACTGTTTTTT. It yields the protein CASSISRTNEKLFF.

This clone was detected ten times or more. Here the CDR3 reads CSVNSGGDEQYF. As DNA, the CDR3 is TGCAGCGTGAACAGCGGAGGGGACGAGCAGTACTTC. The genes are TRBV29-1 and TRBJ2-7; tentatively, D is TRBD2 (6 bases). The CDR3 is made up of 12 amino acids. V shed 6 bases and J shed 5 bases, with 14 bases lying between them. From germline, CDR1 is SQVTM and CDR2 ANQGSEA.

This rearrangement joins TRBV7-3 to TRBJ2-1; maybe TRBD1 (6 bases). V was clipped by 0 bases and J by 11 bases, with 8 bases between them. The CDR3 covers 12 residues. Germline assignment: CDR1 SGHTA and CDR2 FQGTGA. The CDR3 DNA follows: TGTGCCAGCAGCTTAACCGGGACAAAGCAGTTCTTC. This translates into CASSLTGTKQFF.

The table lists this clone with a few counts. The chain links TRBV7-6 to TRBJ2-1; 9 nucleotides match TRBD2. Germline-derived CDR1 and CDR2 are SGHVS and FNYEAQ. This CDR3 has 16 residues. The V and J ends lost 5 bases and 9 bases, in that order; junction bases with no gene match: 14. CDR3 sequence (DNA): TGTGCCAGCAGCCCAACCCGACTAGCGGCCTTGGGTGAGCAGTTCTTC. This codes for CASSPTRLAALGEQFF.

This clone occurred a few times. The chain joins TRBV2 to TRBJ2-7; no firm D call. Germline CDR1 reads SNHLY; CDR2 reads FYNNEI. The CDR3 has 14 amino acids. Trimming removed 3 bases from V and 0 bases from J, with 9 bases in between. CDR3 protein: CASSDGTGSYEQYF. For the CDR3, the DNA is TGTGCCAGCAGTGACGGAACCGGCTCCTACGAGCAGTACTTC.

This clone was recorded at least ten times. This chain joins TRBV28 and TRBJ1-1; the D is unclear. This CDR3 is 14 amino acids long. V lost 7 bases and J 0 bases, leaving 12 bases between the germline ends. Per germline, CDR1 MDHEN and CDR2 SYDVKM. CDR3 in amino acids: CASTLGRLNTEAFF. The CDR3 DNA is TGTGCCAGCACCCTTGGCAGATTGAACACTGAAGCTTTCTTT.

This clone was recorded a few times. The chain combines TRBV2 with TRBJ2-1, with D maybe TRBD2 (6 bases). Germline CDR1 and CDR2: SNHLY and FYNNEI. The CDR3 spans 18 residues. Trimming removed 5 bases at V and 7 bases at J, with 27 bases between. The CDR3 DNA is TGTGCCAGCAGTCCTCGTGTCTCCGGGAGTAAAATCAAGAATGAGCAGTTCTTC. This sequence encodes CASSPRVSGSKIKNEQFF.

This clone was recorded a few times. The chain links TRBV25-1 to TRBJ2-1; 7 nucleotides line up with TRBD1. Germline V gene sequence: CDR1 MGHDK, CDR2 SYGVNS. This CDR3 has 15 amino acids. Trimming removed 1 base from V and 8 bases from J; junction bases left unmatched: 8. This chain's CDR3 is CASSESGGARYEQFF. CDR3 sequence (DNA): TGTGCCAGCAGTGAATCAGGGGGAGCCCGCTATGAGCAGTTCTTC.

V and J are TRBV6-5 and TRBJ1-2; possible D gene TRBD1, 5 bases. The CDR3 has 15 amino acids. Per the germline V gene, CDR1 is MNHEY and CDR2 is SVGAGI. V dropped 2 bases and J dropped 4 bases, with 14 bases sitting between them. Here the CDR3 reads CASSYESRGGYGYTF. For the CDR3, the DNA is TGTGCCAGCAGTTACGAATCCCGGGGCGGCTATGGCTACACCTTC.

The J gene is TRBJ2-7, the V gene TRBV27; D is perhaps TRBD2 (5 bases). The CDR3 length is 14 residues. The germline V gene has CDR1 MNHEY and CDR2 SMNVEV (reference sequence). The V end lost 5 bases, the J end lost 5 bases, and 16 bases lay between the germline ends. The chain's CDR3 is CASSETGRTHEQYF. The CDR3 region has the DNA TGTGCCAGCAGTGAAACGGGGAGAACCCACGAGCAGTACTTC.